Included here is one T cell receptor beta chain sequence, with context. Its antigen remains unknown. This sample was taken from a study of cytotoxic CD8 clonotypes in ibrutinib-treated CLL. Overall study findings and caveats: Among the clonotypes, public ones were uncommon and contracted or held stable on treatment. Clonality at baseline surpassed age-matched healthy donors and tracked circulating CD8+ T-cell counts.

Only in-frame clones appear in the TCRdb table, and some are missing; sequencing was by immunoSEQ multiplex PCR. The repertoire includes hundreds of thousands of clones, about 77% of them detected once, and over 5.5% sits in the top ten. Germline CDR1 and CDR2: ENHRY and SYGVKD. J lost 7 bases, V lost 4 bases, and 8 bases had no gene match. The CDR3 is 15 residues long. V is TRBV10-3 and J is TRBJ2-7, with 12 nucleotides matching TRBD2. This sample comprised PBMCs, obtained before ibrutinib treatment. The TCR was taken from a human donor with chronic lymphocytic leukemia. The CDR3 DNA reads as TGTGCCATCAGTGCTGGGACTAGCGGGCGAGAGGAGCAGTACTTC. Translating it yields CAISAGTSGREEQYF.